Presented here are 29 T cell receptor beta chains from one specimen sequenced in a study of T cell clonotyping in hematopoietic cell transplantation. Method: immunoSEQ multiplex PCR; TCRdb's copy keeps in-frame clones and lacks some. The table has fewer than 15,000 clones, around 90% seen once. Sequencing was carried out using peripheral blood mononuclear cells. These receptors all stem from a woman in her 50s in good health. Some clones in this sample may be carry-over from other donors' samples.

The genes are TRBV27 and TRBJ1-1; TRBD1 agrees at 11 bases. Germline V CDR1 and CDR2: MNHEY, SMNVEV (reference sequence). J lost 2 bases, V lost 6 bases, and 5 bases had no gene match. The CDR3 length is 15 residues. The CDR3 nucleotides read TGTGCCAGCAGACGGACAGGGGGCTATAACACTGAAGCTTTCTTT. Translation: CASRRTGGYNTEAFF.

This chain uses TRBV10-3 with TRBJ1-5; D perhaps matches TRBD1 (6 bases). The V end lost 2 bases, the J end lost 1 base, and 6 bases lay between the germline ends. The V gene's germline CDR1 is ENHRY and CDR2 SYGVKD. CDR3 length: 14 residues. This CDR3 is CAISETGSNQPQHF. The DNA for the CDR3 is TGTGCCATCAGTGAGACAGGGAGCAATCAGCCCCAGCATTTT.

The chain links TRBV6-1 to TRBJ1-1; D not resolved. The germline V gene has CDR1 MNHNS and CDR2 SASEGT. The V end lost 2 bases, the J end lost 0 bases, and 16 bases lay between the germline ends. The CDR3 has 17 residues. In nucleotides, the CDR3 is TGTGCCAGCAGTGAATGGGCAGGTACCCCCATGAACACTGAAGCTTTCTTT. It translates to CASSEWAGTPMNTEAFF.

This clone was observed a single time. CDR3 protein: CASSQVRGNYGYTF. CDR3 nucleotide sequence: TGCGCCAGCAGCCAAGTAAGGGGAAACTATGGCTACACCTTC. This chain uses TRBV4-3 with TRBJ1-2, with D possibly TRBD1 on 5 matching bases. The V end was cut by 1 base, the J end by 2 bases, with 8 bases between. The germline gives CDR1 LGHNA, CDR2 YSLEER. This CDR3 contains 14 residues.

The J gene is TRBJ2-2, the V gene TRBV5-1; D is unresolved. Germline V CDR1 and CDR2: SGHRS, YFSETQ. This CDR3 is 15 amino acids long. V lost 5 bases, J lost 0 bases, and 11 bases lay in between. The CDR3 DNA reads as TGCGCCAGCAGGGAGCGCCTCGCGAACACCGGGGAGCTGTTTTTT. Translated, it gives CASRERLANTGELFF.

The rearrangement links TRBV7-6 to TRBJ1-1; perhaps TRBD1 as D (5 bases). There are 13 residues in the CDR3. Germline lookup yields CDR1 SGHVS and CDR2 FNYEAQ. The V and J ends lost 1 base and 5 bases respectively, with 8 bases between them. In nucleotides, the CDR3 is TGTGCCAGCAGCTTAGGTGGGGGTACTGAAGCTTTCTTT. Amino acid sequence: CASSLGGGTEAFF. The whole variable domain, filled in from reference TRBV7-6 and TRBJ1-1, reads GAGVSQSPRYKVTKRGQDVALRCDPISGHVSLYWYRQALGQGPEFLTYFNYEAQQDKSGLPNDRFSAERPEGSISTLTIQRTEQRDSAMYRCASSLGGGTEAFFGQGTRLTVV.

The chain carries TRBV18 and TRBJ1-1; 8 bases agree with TRBD1. The CDR3 runs 15 residues. Germline CDR1 KGHSH, CDR2 LQKENI. V dropped 3 bases and J dropped 4; count of bases not matched to a gene: 7. The CDR3 DNA follows: TGTGCCAGCTCACCGATGACAGGGGCGGCCACTGAAGCTTTCTTT. Amino acid sequence: CASSPMTGAATEAFF.

For this clone: Other nucleotide sequences in the sample specify the same CDR3. The rearrangement joins TRBV19 to TRBJ1-5; possibly TRBD1 for D (6 bases). The V end lost 5 bases, the J end lost 4 bases, and 12 bases lay between the germline ends. This CDR3 contains 14 residues. Germline CDR1 is LNHDA and CDR2 is SQIVND (reference sequence). Written as DNA, the CDR3 is TGTGCCAGTAGTTTGACAGGCTTTAATCAGCCCCAGCATTTT. This codes for CASSLTGFNQPQHF.

The genes are TRBV4-1 and TRBJ2-3, with a weak D call TRBD1 (6 bases). This CDR3 spans 16 amino acids. V was pared by 0 bases and J by 2 bases, with 12 bases between. Germline values: CDR1 MGHRA, CDR2 YSYEKL. Here the CDR3 reads CASSQEKGVTTDTQYF. The CDR3 nucleotides are TGCGCCAGCAGCCAAGAAAAGGGGGTTACCACAGATACGCAGTATTTT.

This clone occurred once. J is TRBJ2-1 and V is TRBV14; 14 bases are a match to TRBD2. The germline V gene has CDR1 SGHDN and CDR2 FVKESK. The CDR3 sequence is 15 residues long. V gave up 4 bases and J gave up 16 bases; unmatched junction bases: 12. The chain's CDR3 is CASSPPGTSGGIRFF. The DNA of the CDR3 is TGTGCCAGCAGCCCCCCAGGGACTAGCGGGGGCATACGCTTCTTC.

Here the CDR3 reads CSAAKGADEQYF. The CDR3 region has the DNA TGCAGCGCTGCTAAGGGGGCGGACGAGCAGTACTTC. This chain connects TRBV29-1 to TRBJ2-7, with 7 bases lining up with TRBD1. Germline CDR1 and CDR2: SQVTM and ANQGSEA. J lost 5 bases, V lost 7 bases, and 8 bases had no gene match. CDR3 length equals 12 residues.

The table lists this clone with a few counts. J is TRBJ1-6 and V is TRBV4-1, with unresolved D. The CDR3 is 17 residues long. Germline CDR1 reads MGHRA; CDR2 reads YSYEKL. Between the trimmed V and J ends, which lost 1 base and 9 bases, there was a span of 19 bases. The DNA for the CDR3 is TGCGCCAGCAGCCAAGTAGCACGGGTGGGAAGTAGTTCACCCCTCCACTTT. It translates to CASSQVARVGSSSPLHF.

This chain joins TRBV7-2 and TRBJ1-2, with D unclear. The CDR3 has 19 amino acids. CDR1 and CDR2 from the germline V gene are SGHTA and FQGNSA. Trimming left V 1 base short and J 4 bases short, with 25 bases between. The CDR3 protein is CASSLGAWKPKLPLYGYTF. DNA for the CDR3: TGTGCCAGCAGCTTAGGGGCCTGGAAGCCGAAGCTGCCTCTCTATGGCTACACCTTC.

The genes are TRBV18 and TRBJ1-1, with a weak D call TRBD1 (6 bases). V was pared by 2 bases and J by 2 bases, with 12 bases between. There are 15 residues in the CDR3. CDR1 and CDR2 (germline): KGHSH, LQKENI. CDR3 loop: CASSPATGSNTEAFF. CDR3 nucleotide sequence: TGTGCCAGCTCACCAGCGACAGGCTCTAACACTGAAGCTTTCTTT.

V gene TRBV4-2 combines with J gene TRBJ2-5; TRBD1 matches at 7 bases. From germline, CDR1 is LGHNA and CDR2 YNFKEQ. There are 14 residues in the CDR3. Trimming at V came to 4 bases and at J to 2 bases, leaving 4 bases not matched to a gene. The CDR3 nucleotides are TGTGCCAGCAGCCCAGGGGGACAGCAAGAGACCCAGTACTTC. Amino acid sequence: CASSPGGQQETQYF.

The chain has TRBV19 and TRBJ1-3; D gene unclear. Germline assignment: CDR1 LNHDA and CDR2 SQIVND (reference sequence). Trimming took off 6 bases at V and 0 bases at J, with 9 bases between the two ends. The CDR3 has 14 residues. The CDR3 spells CASRETVSGNTIYF. The CDR3 DNA reads as TGTGCCAGTAGGGAGACGGTCTCTGGAAACACCATATATTTT.

This chain links TRBV5-6 with TRBJ2-5; D ambiguous. The CDR3 consists of 13 residues. V was pared by 0 bases and J by 9 bases, with 12 bases between. Per germline, CDR1 SGHDT and CDR2 YYEEEE. The CDR3 DNA reads TGTGCCAGCAGCTTGGGCCTGGCCCGGCCCCAGTACTTC. It yields the protein CASSLGLARPQYF.

The chain recombines TRBV25-1 with TRBJ1-2; possible D gene TRBD1, 6 bases. Between the trimmed V and J ends, which lost 6 bases and 7 bases, there was a span of 9 bases. The CDR3 sequence is 11 residues long. CDR1 and CDR2 (germline): MGHDK, SYGVNS. The DNA for the CDR3 is TGTGCCAGCAGCCCAGGGGTTGGCTACACCTTC. Translating gives CASSPGVGYTF.

V usage is TRBV7-6 and J usage is TRBJ1-5; 7 nucleotides line up with TRBD1. The germline V gene encodes CDR1 SGHVS and CDR2 FNYEAQ. CDR3 length: 14 residues. The V gene end was trimmed by 5 bases and the J gene end by 2 bases; junction bases not matched to a gene: 3. For the CDR3, the DNA is TGTGCCAGCAGCCCAGGGGGGGGCAATCAGCCCCAGCATTTT. It codes for CASSPGGGNQPQHF.

This chain links TRBV4-1 with TRBJ2-3, with D hard to call. The CDR3 is made up of 13 amino acids. V was shortened by 0 bases and J by 4 bases, with 5 bases between the two germline ends. Germline-derived CDR1 and CDR2 are MGHRA and YSYEKL. CDR3 region: CASSQELPDTQYF. CDR3 bases: TGCGCCAGCAGCCAAGAGCTTCCAGATACGCAGTATTTT.

The chain combines TRBV9 with TRBJ1-2; D perhaps matches TRBD1 (6 bases). This CDR3 contains 18 residues. Germline CDR1 reads SGDLS; CDR2 reads YYNGEE. V lost 3 bases and J 5 bases, leaving 26 bases between the germline ends. For the CDR3, the DNA is TGTGCCAGCAGCGCGGGGGCGCCGAGCGCGGTCAGGGCTTATGGCTACACCTTC. This encodes CASSAGAPSAVRAYGYTF.

The V gene is TRBV27, the J gene TRBJ2-7, with TRBD1 as a possible D gene (5 bases). Trimming removed 1 base at V and 3 bases at J, with 10 bases between. The CDR3 length is 14 residues. CDR1 is MNHEY and CDR2 is SMNVEV in the germline V gene (reference sequence). Written as DNA, the CDR3 is TGTGCCAGCAGTTTATTGGCCCAGGGCTACGAGCAGTACTTC. Amino acid sequence: CASSLLAQGYEQYF.

The V call is TRBV13, the J call TRBJ2-3; a weak D match, TRBD1 (6 bases). The germline CDR1 and CDR2 sequences are PRHDT and FYEKMQ (reference sequence). V was cut by 7 bases and J by 0 bases, with 11 bases left in between. The CDR3 consists of 14 residues. This CDR3 is CASTGTPSTDTQYF. The CDR3, as DNA: TGTGCCAGCACCGGGACACCTAGCACAGATACGCAGTATTTT.

The V call is TRBV7-2, the J call TRBJ2-6, with no clear D. The CDR3 extends over 18 amino acids. Trimming removed 6 bases from V and 4 bases from J, with 22 bases in between. Germline V CDR1 and CDR2: SGHTA, FQGNSA. CDR3 sequence (DNA): TGTGCCAGCAGTGACACCCGACCCATGCTGTCAGGGGCCAACGTCCTGACTTTC. It encodes CASSDTRPMLSGANVLTF.

This chain uses TRBV7-2 with TRBJ2-7; possibly TRBD2 for D (6 bases). Germline CDR1 reads SGHTA; CDR2 reads FQGNSA. The CDR3 is 16 amino acids. V was cut by 4 bases and J by 4 bases, with 20 bases left in between. The CDR3 spells CASSSIAGGGVYEQYF. As DNA, the CDR3 is TGTGCCAGCAGCTCTATCGCTGGCGGAGGGGTTTACGAGCAGTACTTC. Complete variable domain (other parts from reference TRBV7-2 and TRBJ2-7): GAGVSQSPSNKVTEKGKDVELRCDPISGHTALYWYRQSLGQGLEFLIYFQGNSAPDKSGLPSDRFSAERTGGSVSTLTIQRTQQEDSAVYLCASSSIAGGGVYEQYFGPGTRLTVT.

The genes are TRBV7-9 and TRBJ2-7; no firm D call. CDR1 SEHNR and CDR2 FQNEAQ come from the germline V gene (reference sequence). The CDR3 spans 11 residues. V lost 1 base to trimming and J lost 12 bases, with 10 bases between them. DNA of the CDR3: TGTGCCAGCAGCTTAGGGGGAATAGGGTACTTC. This encodes CASSLGGIGYF.

V is TRBV11-3 and J is TRBJ2-5; no clear D. This CDR3 contains 12 residues. The V end was cut by 1 base, the J end by 2 bases, with 2 bases between. Germline CDR1 reads SGHNT; CDR2 reads YENEEA. The CDR3 DNA is TGTGCCAGCAGCTTAGGACAAGAGACCCAGTACTTC. The encoded protein is CASSLGQETQYF.

The V and J genes are TRBV7-9 and TRBJ2-5, with D perhaps TRBD1 (5 bases). Germline CDR1 SEHNR, CDR2 FQNEAQ (reference sequence). CDR3 size: 13 residues. V was cut by 5 bases and J by 4 bases, with 11 bases left in between. The CDR3 nucleotides are TGTGCCAGCAGCGCAAACACAGGAGAGACCCAGTACTTC. Amino acids: CASSANTGETQYF.

The CDR3 reads CATSKEGHYNSPLHF. The CDR3 DNA reads as TGTGCCACCTCAAAGGAGGGACATTATAATTCACCCCTCCACTTT. This chain joins TRBV19 and TRBJ1-6; perhaps TRBD1 as D (6 bases). Germline lookup yields CDR1 LNHDA and CDR2 SQIVND (reference sequence). The CDR3 has 15 residues. Trimming cost V 10 bases and J 4 bases, with 17 bases left between them.